This T cell receptor (beta chain) is drawn from a study of shared clonotypes between healthy human individuals. Overall study context: CD8 memory received one plate per donor, CD8 naive two, CD4 memory three and CD4 naive three.

The assay was immunoSEQ multiplex PCR, and TCRdb's table has in-frame clones only and misses some. The table has about 1.1 million clones, 70% to 80% seen once. This clone showed up just once. Germline V CDR1 and CDR2: MDHEN, SYDVKM. Trimming left V 4 bases short and J 1 base short, with 10 bases between. This CDR3 has 14 residues. The specimen sequenced was memory CD4+ T cells from PBMCs. Subset defined: CD45RA-negative fraction. The receptor was derived from a man between 18 and 29 years old in good health. Some clones in this sample may be carry-over from other donors' samples. V usage is TRBV28 and J usage is TRBJ1-1, with D uncertain. CDR3 in amino acids: CASSSPGWNTEAFF. CDR3 sequence (DNA): TGTGCCAGCAGTTCGCCCGGGTGGAACACTGAAGCTTTCTTT.